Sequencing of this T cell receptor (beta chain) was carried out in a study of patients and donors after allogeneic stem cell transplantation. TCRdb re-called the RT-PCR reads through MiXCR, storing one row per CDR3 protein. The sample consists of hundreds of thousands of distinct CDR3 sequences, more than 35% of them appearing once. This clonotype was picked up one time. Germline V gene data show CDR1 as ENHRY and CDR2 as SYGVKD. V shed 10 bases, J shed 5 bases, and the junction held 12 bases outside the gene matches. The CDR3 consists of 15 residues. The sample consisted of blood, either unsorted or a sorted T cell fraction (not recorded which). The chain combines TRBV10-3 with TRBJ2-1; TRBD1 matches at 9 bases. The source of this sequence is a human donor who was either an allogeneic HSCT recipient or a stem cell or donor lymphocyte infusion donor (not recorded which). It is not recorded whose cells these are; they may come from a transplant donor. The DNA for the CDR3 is TGTGCCAGCCGGGACAGGGTTGGGGGGGACAATGAGCAGTTCTTC. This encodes CASRDRVGGDNEQFF.